Below, 2 T cell receptor beta chains from the same sample are listed, as sequenced in a study of T cells in Graves' hyperthyroidism and ophthalmopathy. The CDR3 regions of TCR beta were amplified from RNA transcripts. The HTBI set primed first-round TCR CDR3 RT-PCR. A single record per CDR3 protein comes from TCRdb applying MiXCR to the multiplex PCR reads. The table lists 600,000 or so distinct CDR3 sequences, about 43% of them singletons. The specimen was peripheral blood or thyroid tissue (not recorded which). Receptor source: a woman aged 18-29 years with Graves' hyperthyroidism.

This chain joins TRBV7-2 and TRBJ1-2; 9 bases line up with TRBD1. This CDR3 comprises 13 residues. J lost 6 bases, V lost 7 bases, and 6 bases had no gene match. The germline V gene has CDR1 SGHTA and CDR2 FQGNSA. CDR3 sequence reads: CASKADRGHGYTF. DNA for the CDR3: TGTGCCAGCAAGGCGGACAGGGGTCATGGCTACACCTTC.

Notes on this clonotype: Since a much larger clone is just one base distant, this may be a read error. The chain couples TRBV12-3 or TRBV12-4 to TRBJ1-1, with unresolved D. The CDR3 is 16 residues long. The ends were cut back, 6 bases at V and 4 bases at J, with 21 bases in the middle. CDR3 sequence: CASSLSTARPSTEAFF. The CDR3 bases are TGTGCCAGCAGCCTCTCAACGGCCAGACCGAGCACTGAAGCTTTCTTT.